Following are 16 T cell receptor beta chains from one sample sequenced in a study of CD4 T cell repertoires in COVID-19. The assay was immunoSEQ multiplex PCR, and TCRdb's table has in-frame clones only and misses some. This sample yields over 20,000 clones, of which more than 75% are seen a single time; around 0.5% belongs to the top ten. Sequencing was done directly on freshly isolated, uncultured memory T cells. The sample here was central memory CD4+ T cells from blood, taken before the COVID-19 pandemic. The receptor set was obtained from a human donor who had COVID-19.

The gene calls are TRBV7-9 and TRBJ2-7, with D possibly being TRBD1 (6 bases). The germline CDR1 and CDR2 sequences are SEHNR and FQNEAQ (reference sequence). V was clipped by 10 bases and J by 3 bases, with 19 bases between them. CDR3 length: 14 residues. This CDR3 reads CATLAGTSDYEQYF. The CDR3 DNA sequence: TGTGCCACCCTGGCCGGGACATCGGACTACGAGCAGTACTTC.

This chain joins TRBV6-6 and TRBJ2-3; TRBD2 aligns across 15 bases. Losses at the gene ends were 4 bases for V and 10 bases for J; bases not matched to a gene: 6. Germline V gene data show CDR1 as MNHNY and CDR2 as SVGAGI (reference sequence). This CDR3 has 15 residues. The CDR3 region has the DNA TGTGCCAGCAGTTCAGGGGGACTAGCGGGAGGTCCGCAGTATTTT. Its translation is CASSSGGLAGGPQYF.

V gene TRBV19 combines with J gene TRBJ2-2, with D possibly TRBD1 on 5 matching bases. Germline values: CDR1 LNHDA, CDR2 SQIVND (reference sequence). This CDR3 is built from 14 residues. Trimming pared 4 bases from V and 1 base from J, leaving 7 bases between. The CDR3 reads CASSTGQNTGELFF. The CDR3 nucleotides read TGTGCCAGTAGTACCGGACAGAACACCGGGGAGCTGTTTTTT.

This chain uses TRBV6-6 with TRBJ2-7; 9 nucleotides line up with TRBD1. Germline V CDR1 and CDR2: MNHNY, SVGAGI (reference sequence). V lost 6 bases and J lost 0; bases outside the gene matches: 6. CDR3 size: 15 residues. CDR3 sequence: CASSNGQGSSYEQYF. The DNA of the CDR3 is TGTGCCAGCAGCAATGGACAGGGGAGCTCCTACGAGCAGTACTTC.

The V call is TRBV30, the J call TRBJ2-1; possible D gene TRBD2, 7 bases. The V end was cut by 4 bases, the J end by 16 bases, with 17 bases between. Germline assignment: CDR1 GTSNPN and CDR2 SVGIG (reference sequence). The CDR3 spans 11 residues. The CDR3 region is CAWKRGGDEFF. In DNA form, the CDR3 reads TGTGCCTGGAAAAGGGGGGGCGATGAATTCTTC.

A few counts support this clone. This sequence joins TRBV6-5 and TRBJ1-2, with 11 bases that match TRBD1. Losses at the gene ends were 2 bases for V and 3 bases for J; bases not matched to a gene: 5. Germline CDR1 MNHEY, CDR2 SVGAGI. The CDR3 is 16 amino acids. The CDR3 protein is CASSYRGQGGHYGYTF. The CDR3 DNA is TGTGCCAGCAGTTACCGGGGACAGGGGGGTCACTATGGCTACACCTTC.

The V and J genes are TRBV6-5 and TRBJ2-1; D is undetermined. Germline loops: CDR1 MNHEY, CDR2 SVGAGI. This CDR3 is 12 amino acids long. The V end was cut by 8 bases, the J end by 2 bases, with 7 bases between. CDR3: CASQDTYNEQFF. The CDR3 DNA is TGTGCCAGCCAAGACACCTACAATGAGCAGTTCTTC.

The chain recombines TRBV11-2 with TRBJ1-1; a weak D match, TRBD1 (6 bases). The V gene's germline CDR1 is SGHAT and CDR2 FQNNGV. The V gene lost 2 bases and the J gene lost 4 bases, with 14 bases spanning the gap. The CDR3 sequence is 15 residues long. CDR3 sequence: CASSLNRVWGTEAFF. The CDR3 DNA reads as TGTGCCAGCAGCTTAAACAGGGTGTGGGGCACTGAAGCTTTCTTT.

The chain has TRBV9 and TRBJ2-7, with 10 bases matching TRBD1. The V and J ends lost 4 bases and 0 bases, in that order; junction bases with no gene match: 4. Per the germline V gene, CDR1 is SGDLS and CDR2 is YYNGEE. The CDR3 spans 15 residues. CDR3 sequence: CASSPRTGGSYEQYF. Here the CDR3 DNA reads TGTGCCAGCAGCCCAAGGACAGGGGGCTCCTACGAGCAGTACTTC.

The V gene is TRBV9, the J gene TRBJ1-5, with D perhaps matching TRBD1 (6 bases). The germline V gene encodes CDR1 SGDLS and CDR2 YYNGEE. Trimming pared 1 base from V and 5 bases from J, leaving 16 bases between. The CDR3 sequence is 16 residues long. As DNA, the CDR3 is TGTGCCAGCAGCGTAAACCCCTATTCAGGGGATCAGCCCCAGCATTTT. Translating it yields CASSVNPYSGDQPQHF.

This chain joins TRBV7-3 and TRBJ2-1; 9 nucleotides match TRBD2. CDR3 length: 15 amino acids. The V and J ends lost 5 bases and 5 bases, in that order; junction bases with no gene match: 7. The germline V gene encodes CDR1 SGHTA and CDR2 FQGTGA. The CDR3 reads CASSTSGLANNEQFF. As DNA, the CDR3 is TGTGCCAGCAGCACCAGCGGACTAGCGAACAATGAGCAGTTCTTC.

The chain combines TRBV6-1 with TRBJ1-2, with TRBD1 identical over 7 bases. V was clipped by 6 bases and J by 3 bases; unmatched bases: 4. CDR3 length: 13 amino acids. Germline V gene data show CDR1 as MNHNS and CDR2 as SASEGT. CDR3 sequence reads: CASSPGQYYGYTF. For the CDR3, the DNA is TGTGCCAGCAGCCCGGGACAGTACTATGGCTACACCTTC.

J is TRBJ1-1 and V is TRBV29-1; 8 bases are a match to TRBD1. The CDR3 spans 13 residues. J was trimmed by 8 bases and V by 8 bases; bases with no gene match: 13. Germline V lookup: CDR1 SQVTM, CDR2 ANQGSEA. CDR3 sequence reads: CSTRTGTSMEAFF. The CDR3 nucleotides read TGCAGCACCCGGACAGGGACATCCATGGAAGCTTTCTTT.

A single count supports this clone. V usage is TRBV7-7 and J usage is TRBJ2-2; D is possibly TRBD2 (5 bases). There are 15 residues in the CDR3. The germline CDR1 and CDR2 sequences are SSHAT and FNYEAQ (reference sequence). Trimming removed 0 bases from V and 3 bases from J, with 8 bases in between. In DNA form, the CDR3 reads TGTGCCAGCAGCTTAGCCAGCGGAGACACCGGGGAGCTGTTTTTT. As protein: CASSLASGDTGELFF.

J is TRBJ2-3 and V is TRBV6-1, with D possibly being TRBD1 (5 bases). The CDR3 loop spans 15 amino acids. Germline CDR1 reads MNHNS; CDR2 reads SASEGT. V lost 3 bases and J 7 bases, leaving 17 bases between the germline ends. The DNA of the CDR3 is TGTGCCAGCAGTGAGTTAGGGGTTGATAGGAATACGCAGTATTTT. Translating gives CASSELGVDRNTQYF.

The chain recombines TRBV2 with TRBJ2-3; TRBD1 matches 7 bases. Germline CDR1 and CDR2: SNHLY and FYNNEI. This CDR3 has 14 amino acids. With V trimmed by 9 bases and J by 4 bases, 10 bases remained unmatched. For the CDR3, the DNA is TGTGCCAGGGGACCACAGGGGTTTGCAGATACGCAGTATTTT. Amino acid sequence: CARGPQGFADTQYF.